These 27 T cell receptor beta chains were all obtained from the same sample, sequenced in a study of T cells in Graves' hyperthyroidism and ophthalmopathy. Amplification targeted TCR beta CDR3 regions from RNA transcripts. HTBI primers were the set used in a first-round RT-PCR of the TCR CDR3. TCRdb recomputed calls from the multiplex PCR reads with MiXCR, one row per CDR3 protein. The sample shows about 600,000 distinct CDR3 sequences, about a sixth of them seen only once. Sequenced material: blood. These receptors came from a woman between 35 and 50 years old with Graves' ophthalmopathy.

This clonotype was counted a few times. The genes are TRBV12-3 or TRBV12-4 and TRBJ2-7; 13 bases line up with TRBD2. CDR3 length equals 15 residues. Germline trimming cut 2 bases from V and 4 bases from J; bases unmatched to any gene: 2. The CDR3 DNA reads TGTGCCAGCAGTTTAAGACTAGCGGGGGGTTACGAGCAGTACTTC. It codes for CASSLRLAGGYEQYF.

This clonotype has a single count. A much bigger clone sits one base away, suggesting this may be a read error. The rearrangement joins TRBV18 to TRBJ1-1, with D tentatively TRBD1 (5 bases). This CDR3 region has 15 residues. In germline, CDR1 is KGHSH, CDR2 LQKENI. V was pared by 5 bases and J by 1 base, with 14 bases between. The CDR3 is CASSTGGGENTEAFF. The CDR3 DNA reads as TGTGCCAGCTCAACCGGGGGGGGAGAGAACACTGAAGCTTTCTTT.

This clonotype was seen many times. The chain combines TRBV28 with TRBJ2-3; 9 nucleotides align to TRBD2. This CDR3 is built from 15 residues. Per the germline V gene, CDR1 is MDHEN and CDR2 is SYDVKM. The ends lost 2 bases at V and 4 bases at J; junction bases unmatched: 4. DNA for the CDR3: TGTGCCAGCAGTTTAGGGGGACTAGCCGCAGATACGCAGTATTTT. Protein product: CASSLGGLAADTQYF.

The rearrangement joins TRBV2 to TRBJ2-3, with 13 nucleotides matching TRBD2. Germline CDR1 reads SNHLY; CDR2 reads FYNNEI. Trimming at V came to 5 bases and at J to 2 bases, leaving 13 bases not matched to a gene. CDR3 length: 19 amino acids. The CDR3 bases are TGTGCCAGCAGTCTAAGCCCCGGACTAGCGGGAGAAAACACAGATACGCAGTATTTT. It translates to CASSLSPGLAGENTDTQYF.

There are a few counts of this clonotype. The rearrangement links TRBV6-5 to TRBJ1-3; D is perhaps TRBD1 (5 bases). The CDR3 extends over 16 amino acids. The V end was cut by 4 bases, the J end by 1 base, with 14 bases between. The germline V gene encodes CDR1 MNHEY and CDR2 SVGAGI. DNA of the CDR3: TGTGCCAGCAGTTCCCCGTTGGACAAGTCTGGAAACACCATATATTTT. Its translation is CASSSPLDKSGNTIYF.

There are many counts of this clonotype. The chain has TRBV19 and TRBJ2-2; TRBD1 aligns across 9 bases. J was trimmed by 4 bases and V by 5 bases; bases with no gene match: 8. The CDR3 is made up of 16 amino acids. Germline CDR1 is LNHDA and CDR2 is SQIVND (reference sequence). The CDR3: CASSVTGQGSTGELFF. Here the CDR3 DNA reads TGTGCCAGTAGTGTCACGGGACAGGGCTCCACCGGGGAGCTGTTTTTT.

The chain carries TRBV7-9 and TRBJ2-5, with D maybe TRBD2 (5 bases). The V and J ends lost 7 bases and 0 bases respectively, with 9 bases between them. Per germline, CDR1 SEHNR and CDR2 FQNEAQ (reference sequence). CDR3 length: 13 amino acids. This chain's CDR3 is CASTWEYQETQYF. CDR3 nucleotide sequence: TGTGCCAGCACCTGGGAGTACCAAGAGACCCAGTACTTC. Supplemented by reference TRBV7-9 and TRBJ2-5, the full variable domain reads DTGVSQNPRHKITKRGQNVTFRCDPISEHNRLYWYRQTLGQGPEFLTYFQNEAQLEKSRLLSDRFSAERPKGSFSTLEIQRTEQGDSAMYLCASTWEYQETQYFGPGTRLLVL.

This clonotype was detected only a few times. One end of the junction does not line up with germline, which may come from a read error. This chain links TRBV3-1 with TRBJ2-2; D unclear. Germline-derived CDR1 and CDR2 are LGHDT and YNNKEL (reference sequence). The CDR3 has 13 amino acids. CDR3 coding DNA: TGCGCCAGCAGTGAGTCGGTCACCGGGGAGCTGTTTTTT. Protein sequence: CASSESVTGELFF.

In its sample, this clonotype was seen a few times. The V call is TRBV19, the J call TRBJ1-5; a weak D match, TRBD1 (5 bases). V was trimmed by 8 bases and J by 5 bases, leaving 16 bases between them. There are 14 residues in the CDR3. Germline V gene sequence: CDR1 LNHDA, CDR2 SQIVND (reference sequence). CDR3: CASAGTGGDQPQHF. CDR3 sequence (DNA): TGTGCCAGTGCCGGGACCGGCGGCGATCAGCCCCAGCATTTT.

This clonotype was seen at least ten times. The rearrangement uses TRBV7-9 and TRBJ2-7; D perhaps matches TRBD2 (6 bases). CDR3 length equals 16 residues. Trimming left V 1 base short and J 6 bases short, with 19 bases between. The V gene's germline CDR1 is SEHNR and CDR2 FQNEAQ (reference sequence). The CDR3, as DNA: TGTGCCAGCAGCTTAGAGGGAGGCCGGGCCGGCGGCGAGCAGTACTTC. Translation gives CASSLEGGRAGGEQYF.

The table lists this clonotype with many counts. The rearrangement links TRBV28 to TRBJ1-4; D may be TRBD1 (6 bases). The CDR3 extends over 14 amino acids. The V gene's germline CDR1 is MDHEN and CDR2 SYDVKM. The germline V and J ends were trimmed by 6 bases and 8 bases, with 16 bases remaining between them. The chain's CDR3 is CASRTPGQLEKLFF. The CDR3 coding sequence is TGTGCCAGCAGAACCCCAGGACAGTTGGAAAAACTGTTTTTT.

On this clonotype itself: Given a much more abundant clone one base away, this may be a read error. The conserved phenylalanine or tryptophan is not found at the CDR3 terminus, so this likely reflects a read error. This chain joins TRBV3-1 and TRBJ2-1; TRBD1 is a possible D gene (7 bases). From germline, CDR1 is LGHDT and CDR2 YNNKEL (reference sequence). This CDR3 is 16 amino acids long. Trimming removed 2 bases from V and 7 bases from J, with 18 bases in between. CDR3 amino acids: CASSQKSIQGRNEQFS. CDR3 nucleotides: TGTGCCAGCAGCCAAAAATCAATACAGGGGAGGAATGAGCAGTTCTCC.

This clonotype was detected ten times or more. This rearrangement joins TRBV2 to TRBJ2-5, with TRBD2 identical over 13 bases. The CDR3 covers 15 residues. The germline gives CDR1 SNHLY, CDR2 FYNNEI. Trimming took 6 bases from V and 4 from J; bases not matched to a gene: 5. In DNA form, the CDR3 reads TGTGCCAGCAGGGAACTAGCGGGAGGGTCAGAGACCCAGTACTTC. Residues: CASRELAGGSETQYF.

This clonotype came up many times. The rearrangement joins TRBV18 to TRBJ2-5; D uncertain. CDR3 length: 13 residues. Deletions cut 0 bases from V and 5 bases from J, with 7 bases between. The V gene's germline CDR1 is KGHSH and CDR2 LQKENI. Here the CDR3 DNA reads TGTGCCAGCTCACCACCGGTAACGGAGACCCAGTACTTC. Protein product: CASSPPVTETQYF.

This clonotype was seen repeatedly, ten times or more. As DNA, the CDR3 is TGTGCCAGCAGTTCGTATGGGGGCGGGAAAGCCTTATCGGATACGCAGTATTTT. Protein: CASSSYGGGKALSDTQYF. V is TRBV28 and J is TRBJ2-3; D possibly uses TRBD1 or TRBD2 (6 bases each). The V end was cut by 4 bases, the J end by 6 bases, with 26 bases between. Germline V gives CDR1 MDHEN, CDR2 SYDVKM. CDR3 length: 18 amino acids.

This clonotype came up many times. This chain connects TRBV28 to TRBJ2-7; D might be TRBD1 (6 bases). This CDR3 has 14 amino acids. V lost 6 bases, J lost 0 bases, and 12 bases lay in between. CDR1 and CDR2 (germline): MDHEN, SYDVKM. The CDR3 loop is CASRGGDISYEQYF. The CDR3 DNA reads TGTGCCAGCAGAGGTGGGGACATCTCCTACGAGCAGTACTTC.

This clonotype was counted at least ten times. This chain links TRBV11-2 with TRBJ2-7; TRBD2 matches 12 bases. From germline, CDR1 is SGHAT and CDR2 FQNNGV. The CDR3 loop spans 16 amino acids. Trimming at V came to 4 bases and at J to 3 bases, leaving 7 bases not matched to a gene. The CDR3 sequence is CASSSRTSGTNYEQYF. In nucleotides, the CDR3 is TGTGCCAGCAGCTCGAGGACTAGCGGGACCAACTACGAGCAGTACTTC.

This clonotype was observed a handful of times. This rearrangement joins TRBV3-1 to TRBJ2-7, with a possible D match to TRBD2 (5 bases). Looked up from germline, CDR1 is LGHDT and CDR2 is YNNKEL (reference sequence). The CDR3 runs 14 residues. The V end was cut by 4 bases, the J end by 6 bases, with 16 bases between. The chain's CDR3 is CASSPLGSGIEQYF. The CDR3 bases are TGTGCCAGCAGCCCCTTAGGGAGTGGGATCGAGCAGTACTTC.

This clonotype has only a few counts. The V gene is TRBV20-1, the J gene TRBJ1-6, with 9 bases matching TRBD1. Germline-derived CDR1 and CDR2 are DFQATT and SNEGSKA (reference sequence). This CDR3 is built from 14 residues. The V gene end was trimmed by 1 base and the J gene end by 10 bases; junction bases not matched to a gene: 5. CDR3 amino acids: CSARGGTGISPLHF. The CDR3 DNA is TGCAGTGCTAGAGGGGGGACAGGGATCTCACCCCTCCACTTT.

The chain uses TRBV20-1 and TRBJ2-3; perhaps TRBD2 as D (6 bases). CDR3 length: 14 residues. The V and J ends lost 6 bases and 5 bases respectively, with 18 bases between them. Germline-derived CDR1 and CDR2 are DFQATT and SNEGSKA (reference sequence). The CDR3 coding sequence is TGCAGTGCGAGAAGGGACTTGACCAGAGATACGCAGTATTTT. Amino acids: CSARRDLTRDTQYF.

This clonotype showed up many times. The chain carries TRBV2 and TRBJ1-5; tentative D call: TRBD1 (5 bases). V shed 2 bases and J shed 2 bases, with 10 bases lying between them. This CDR3 is 15 amino acids long. Germline CDR1 SNHLY, CDR2 FYNNEI. The CDR3 sequence is CASSEKGRGNQPQHF. CDR3 DNA sequence: TGTGCCAGCAGTGAAAAGGGGAGGGGCAATCAGCCCCAGCATTTT.

V gene TRBV29-1 combines with J gene TRBJ1-2; TRBD1 might be the D (6 bases). The CDR3 spans 13 residues. Germline assignment: CDR1 SQVTM and CDR2 ANQGSEA. V was trimmed by 8 bases and J by 0 bases, leaving 13 bases between them. The CDR3 loop is CSYRDTSNYGYTF. Written as DNA, the CDR3 is TGCAGCTACCGGGACACATCTAACTATGGCTACACCTTC.

The gene calls are TRBV10-2 and TRBJ2-2, with D unclear. From germline, CDR1 is WSHSY and CDR2 SAAADI. Trimming removed 3 bases at V and 4 bases at J, with 12 bases between. The CDR3 runs 15 residues. CDR3 protein: CASSDPGQTTGELFF. CDR3 sequence (DNA): TGCGCCAGCAGTGATCCGGGTCAGACCACCGGGGAGCTGTTTTTT.

The rearrangement links TRBV3-1 to TRBJ1-2; TRBD1 might be the D (6 bases). CDR1 is LGHDT, CDR2 YNNKEL, per germline (reference sequence). V gave up 4 bases and J gave up 6 bases, with 12 bases separating them. The CDR3 loop spans 13 amino acids. CDR3 sequence: CASSPGEGDGYTF. DNA for the CDR3: TGTGCCAGCAGCCCAGGGGAAGGGGATGGCTACACCTTC.

This clonotype was counted many times. One end of the junction is discordant with germline, which a read error may explain. This chain links TRBV7-7 with TRBJ2-1; 7 bases match TRBD2. The germline V gene has CDR1 SSHAT and CDR2 FNYEAQ (reference sequence). The CDR3 covers 14 residues. The DNA for the CDR3 is TGTGCTAGCAGCCCGCAGACTAGCTTCGATGAGCAGTTCTTC. This encodes CASSPQTSFDEQFF.

This clonotype was recorded many times. In DNA, the CDR3 is TGTGCCAGCACCGTGAAGCCTCTAGCGGGAGACACCGGGGAGCTGTTTTTT. Its translation is CASTVKPLAGDTGELFF. The gene calls are TRBV6-1 and TRBJ2-2, with 10 bases that match TRBD2. Germline V lookup: CDR1 MNHNS, CDR2 SASEGT. J was trimmed by 3 bases and V by 7 bases; bases with no gene match: 11. The CDR3 loop spans 17 amino acids.

V gene TRBV15 combines with J gene TRBJ2-7, with TRBD1 as a possible D gene (6 bases). The length of the CDR3 is 16 residues. Germline V gives CDR1 LNHNV, CDR2 YYDKDF (reference sequence). The V gene lost 3 bases and the J gene lost 1 base, with 16 bases spanning the gap. CDR3 region: CATSRTPGVTSYEQYF. In DNA, the CDR3 is TGTGCCACCAGCAGGACGCCAGGGGTGACTTCCTACGAGCAGTACTTC.